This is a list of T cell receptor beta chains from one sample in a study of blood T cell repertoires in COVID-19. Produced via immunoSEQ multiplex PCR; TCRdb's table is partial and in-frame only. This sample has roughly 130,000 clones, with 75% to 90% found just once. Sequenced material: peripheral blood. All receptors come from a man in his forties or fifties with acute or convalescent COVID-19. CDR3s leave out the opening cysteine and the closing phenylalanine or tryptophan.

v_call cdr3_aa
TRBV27 ASSLSGAQGDGYT
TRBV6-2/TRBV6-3 ASSYDRDSSNYGYT
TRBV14 ASSQVAGSDYGYT
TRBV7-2 ASSSTGMIEAF
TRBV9 ASSVGGPDNEQF
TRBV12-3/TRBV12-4 ASSPRRDEQY
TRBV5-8 ASSLSGYEQY
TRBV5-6 ASSRGQGYGTEAF
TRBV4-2 ASSQEYREEKLF
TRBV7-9 ASSAGQGNYGYT
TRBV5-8 ASSLKLAGSYNEQF
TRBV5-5 ASSYLRDRGPGTEAF
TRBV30 AWAGGNDQPQH
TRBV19 ASSILGQGADTQY
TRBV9 ASSVDRGRRNTIY
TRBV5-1 ASSLIGPAGNQPQH
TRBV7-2 ASSPTGPGEKLF
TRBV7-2 ASSLAGSSGYT
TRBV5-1 ASSPGTSEDEQY
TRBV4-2 ASSQGQQSSGNTIY
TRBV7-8 ASSLQGGPYNEQF
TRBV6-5 ASSLGQENSYEQY
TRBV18 ASSPLGGGMNTEAF
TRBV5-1 ASSLNTGNSGNTIY
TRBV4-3 ASSQGVRGETNYGYT
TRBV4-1 ASMMTVNNEKLF
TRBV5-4 ASSTQTSGNTGELF
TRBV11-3 ASSLATGASTDTQY
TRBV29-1 SVEARGLAGGDTYEQY
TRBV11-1 ASNSQQGVAGELF
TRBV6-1 ASSEGGHNTDTQY
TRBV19 ASSSLFSGQGTHGYT
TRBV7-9 ASSSGNQPQH
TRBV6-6 ASSYWGAYEQY
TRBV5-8 ASSLGTRNDNEQF
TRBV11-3 ASSSGDLSGNTIY
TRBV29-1 SVGDRGAYGYT
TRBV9 ASSVGLAGAGELF
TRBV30 ACTDFSYNEQF
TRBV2 ASSRVSEQY
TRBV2 ASSGAPVHYEQY
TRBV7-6 ASSLGRTSTDTQY
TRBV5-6 ASSYRGEQF
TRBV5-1 ASRRGGANTEAF
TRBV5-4 ASSGRQGAFYNEQF
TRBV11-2 ASSFGGQGNTEAF
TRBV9 ASSVGASGGTNEQF
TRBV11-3 ASSSGGSNTGELF
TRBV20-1 SAGGGGGPVYGYT
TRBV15 ATSRAGVWEQY
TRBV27 ASRNSGGGELF
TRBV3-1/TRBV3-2 ASSLTGDSGNTIY
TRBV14 ASSPDTAAFNEQF
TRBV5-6 ASSRGQGASEAF
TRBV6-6 ASSYGTEPNPPLH
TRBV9 ASSPNPGGAYEQY
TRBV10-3 AISTTGPNEQF
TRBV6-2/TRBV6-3 ASSQQGVNTEAF